This T cell receptor (beta chain) is from a study of blood T cell repertoires in COVID-19. Study summary: From the United States, Italy and Spain came samples of acute and convalescent COVID-19.

Data came from immunoSEQ multiplex PCR; TCRdb stores just in-frame clones and leaves some out. The data hold about 86,000 clones, with 79% observed a single time. CDR1 is MGHDK and CDR2 is SYGVNS in the germline V gene. This CDR3 contains 14 residues. V lost 5 bases to trimming and J lost 1 base, with 8 bases between them. The chain is built from TRBV25-1 and TRBJ1-4, with D hard to call. Sequenced input: peripheral blood. This sequence was found in a man between 65 and 85 years old with acute or convalescent COVID-19. CDR3 residues: CASSPTVTNEKLFF. CDR3 coding DNA: TGTGCCAGCAGTCCTACGGTAACTAATGAAAAACTGTTTTTT.